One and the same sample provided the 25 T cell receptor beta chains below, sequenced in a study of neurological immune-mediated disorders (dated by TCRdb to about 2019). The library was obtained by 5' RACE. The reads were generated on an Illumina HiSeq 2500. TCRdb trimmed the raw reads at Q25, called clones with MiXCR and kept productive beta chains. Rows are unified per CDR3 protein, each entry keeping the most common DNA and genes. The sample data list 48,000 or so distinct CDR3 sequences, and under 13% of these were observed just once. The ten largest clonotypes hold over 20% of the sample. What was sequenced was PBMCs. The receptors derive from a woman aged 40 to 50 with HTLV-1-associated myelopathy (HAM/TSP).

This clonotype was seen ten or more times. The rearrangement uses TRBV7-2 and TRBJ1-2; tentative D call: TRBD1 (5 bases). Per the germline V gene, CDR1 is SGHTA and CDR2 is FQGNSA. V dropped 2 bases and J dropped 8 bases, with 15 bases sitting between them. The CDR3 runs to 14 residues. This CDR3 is CASSLRDYLEGYTF. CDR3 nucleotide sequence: TGTGCCAGCAGCTTACGGGACTACCTGGAAGGCTACACCTTC.

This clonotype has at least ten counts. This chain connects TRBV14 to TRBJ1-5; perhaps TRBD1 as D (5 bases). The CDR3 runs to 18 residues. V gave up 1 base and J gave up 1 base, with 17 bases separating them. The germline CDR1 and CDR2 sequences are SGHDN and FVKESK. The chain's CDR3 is CASSQAGERDGSNQPQHF. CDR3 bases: TGTGCCAGCAGCCAAGCGGGCGAGAGGGACGGGAGCAATCAGCCCCAGCATTTT.

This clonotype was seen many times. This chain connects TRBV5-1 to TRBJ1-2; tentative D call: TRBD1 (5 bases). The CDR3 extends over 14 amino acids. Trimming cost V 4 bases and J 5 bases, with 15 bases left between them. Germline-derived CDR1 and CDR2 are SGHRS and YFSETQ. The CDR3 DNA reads TGCGCCAGCAGCGTCGGCCAGGGTGCGTATGGCTACACCTTC. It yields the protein CASSVGQGAYGYTF. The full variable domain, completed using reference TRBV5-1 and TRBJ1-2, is KAGVTQTPRYLIKTRGQQVTLSCSPISGHRSVSWYQQTPGQGLQFLFEYFSETQRNKGNFPGRFSGRQFSNSRSEMNVSTLELGDSALYLCASSVGQGAYGYTFGSGTRLTVV.

Here the CDR3 DNA reads TGTGCCAGCAGCCAGGCTAGTCTTGCCCAGTACTTC. This gives the protein CASSQASLAQYF. The V and J genes are TRBV7-2 and TRBJ2-5; D not resolved. V lost 5 bases, J lost 9 bases, and 13 bases lay in between. CDR1 is SGHTA and CDR2 is FQGNSA in the germline V gene. The CDR3 runs 12 residues.

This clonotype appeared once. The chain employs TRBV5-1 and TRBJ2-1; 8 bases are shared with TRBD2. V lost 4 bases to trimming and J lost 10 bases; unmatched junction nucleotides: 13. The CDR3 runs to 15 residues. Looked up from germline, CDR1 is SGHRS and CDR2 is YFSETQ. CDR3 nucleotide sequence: TGCGCCAGCAGCGGCGGGGGGAGAGGGTTTGAAGAGCAGTTCTTC. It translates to CASSGGGRGFEEQFF.

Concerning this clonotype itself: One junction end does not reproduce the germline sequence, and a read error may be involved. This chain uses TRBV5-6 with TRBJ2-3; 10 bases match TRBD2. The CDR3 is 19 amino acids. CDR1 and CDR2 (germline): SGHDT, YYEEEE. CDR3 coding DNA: TGCGCCAGCACCCAGCGAGGAGCAGCGGGGGGGACTAGCACAGATACGCAGTATTTT. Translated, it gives CASTQRGAAGGTSTDTQYF.

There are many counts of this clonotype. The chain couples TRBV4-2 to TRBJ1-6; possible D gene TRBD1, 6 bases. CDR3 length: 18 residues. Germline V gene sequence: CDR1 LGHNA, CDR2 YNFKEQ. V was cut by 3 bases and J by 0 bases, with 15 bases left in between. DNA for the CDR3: TGTGCCAGCAGCCAGGCCTCCGGGGGCAACTCCTATAATTCACCCCTCCACTTT. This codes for CASSQASGGNSYNSPLHF.

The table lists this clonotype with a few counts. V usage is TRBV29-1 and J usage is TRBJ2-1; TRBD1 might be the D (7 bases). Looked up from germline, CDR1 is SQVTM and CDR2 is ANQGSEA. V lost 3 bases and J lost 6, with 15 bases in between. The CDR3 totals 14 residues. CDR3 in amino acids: CSVDSPGGGNEQFF. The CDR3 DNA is TGCAGCGTTGATTCCCCAGGGGGAGGCAATGAGCAGTTCTTC.

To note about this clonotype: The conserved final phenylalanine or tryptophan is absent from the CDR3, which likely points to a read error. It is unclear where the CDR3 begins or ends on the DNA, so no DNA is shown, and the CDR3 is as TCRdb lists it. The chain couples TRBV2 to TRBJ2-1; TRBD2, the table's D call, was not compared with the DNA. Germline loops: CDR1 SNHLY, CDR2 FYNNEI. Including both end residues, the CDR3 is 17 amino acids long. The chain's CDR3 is CASSEGWAGSSYNEQIL.

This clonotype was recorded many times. The CDR3 DNA reads as TGCGCCAGCAGTGAAGAGGATTTGAACACTGAAGCTTTCTTT. The encoded protein is CASSEEDLNTEAFF. The V gene is TRBV10-2, the J gene TRBJ1-1; D call uncertain. V was trimmed by 3 bases and J by 0 bases, leaving 8 bases between them. The V gene's germline CDR1 is WSHSY and CDR2 SAAADI. This CDR3 has 14 amino acids.

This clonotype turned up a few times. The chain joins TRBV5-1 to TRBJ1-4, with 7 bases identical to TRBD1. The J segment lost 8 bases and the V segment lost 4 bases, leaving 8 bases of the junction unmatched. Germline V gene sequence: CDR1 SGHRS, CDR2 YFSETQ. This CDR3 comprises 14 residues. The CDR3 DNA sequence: TGCGCCAGCAGCCTGGGCGGGACAGACGAAAAACTGTTTTTT. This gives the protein CASSLGGTDEKLFF.

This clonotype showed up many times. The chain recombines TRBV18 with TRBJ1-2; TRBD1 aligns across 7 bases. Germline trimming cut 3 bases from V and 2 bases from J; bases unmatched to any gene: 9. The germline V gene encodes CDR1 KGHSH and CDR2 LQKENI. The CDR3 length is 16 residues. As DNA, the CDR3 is TGTGCCAGCTCACCGGGGGCGCCCAGGGGGAACTATGGCTACACCTTC. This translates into CASSPGAPRGNYGYTF.

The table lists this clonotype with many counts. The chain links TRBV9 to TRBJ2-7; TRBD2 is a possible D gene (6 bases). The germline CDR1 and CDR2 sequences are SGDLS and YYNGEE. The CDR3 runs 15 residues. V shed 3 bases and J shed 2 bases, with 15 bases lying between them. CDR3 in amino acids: CASSASGRGAYEQYF. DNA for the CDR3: TGTGCCAGCAGCGCCTCTGGACGCGGGGCCTACGAGCAGTACTTC.

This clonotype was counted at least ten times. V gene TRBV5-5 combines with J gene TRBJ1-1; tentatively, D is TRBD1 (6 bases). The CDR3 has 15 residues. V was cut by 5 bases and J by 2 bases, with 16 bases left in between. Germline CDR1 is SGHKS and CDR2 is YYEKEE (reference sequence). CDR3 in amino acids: CASRMGRTDNTEAFF. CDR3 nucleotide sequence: TGTGCCAGCAGGATGGGAAGGACAGACAACACTGAAGCTTTCTTT. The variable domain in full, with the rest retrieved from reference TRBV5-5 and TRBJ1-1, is DAGVTQSPTHLIKTRGQQVTLRCSPISGHKSVSWYQQVLGQGPQFIFQYYEKEERGRGNFPDRFSARQFPNYSSELNVNALLLGDSALYLCASRMGRTDNTEAFFGQGTRLTVV.

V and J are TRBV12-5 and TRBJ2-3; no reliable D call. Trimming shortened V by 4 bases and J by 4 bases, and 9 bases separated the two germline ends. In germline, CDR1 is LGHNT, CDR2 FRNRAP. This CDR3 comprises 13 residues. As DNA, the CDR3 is TGTGCTAGTGGTTCGACACAGTCAGATACGCAGTATTTT. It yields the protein CASGSTQSDTQYF. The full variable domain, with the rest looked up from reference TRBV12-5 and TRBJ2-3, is DARVTQTPRHKVTEMGQEVTMRCQPILGHNTVFWYRQTMMQGLELLAYFRNRAPLDDSGMPKDRFSAEMPDATLATLKIQPSEPRDSAVYFCASGSTQSDTQYFGPGTRLTVL.

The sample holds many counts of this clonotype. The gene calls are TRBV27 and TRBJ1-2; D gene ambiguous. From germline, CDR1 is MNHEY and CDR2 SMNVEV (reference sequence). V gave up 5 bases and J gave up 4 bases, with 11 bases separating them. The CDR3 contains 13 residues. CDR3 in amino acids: CASSPSDGYGYTF. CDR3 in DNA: TGTGCCAGCAGTCCCTCGGACGGCTATGGCTACACCTTC.

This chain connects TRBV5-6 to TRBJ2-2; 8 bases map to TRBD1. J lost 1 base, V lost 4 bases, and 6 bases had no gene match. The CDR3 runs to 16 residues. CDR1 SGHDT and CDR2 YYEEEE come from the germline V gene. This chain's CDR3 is CASSAGGTGNTGELFF. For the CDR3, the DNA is TGTGCCAGCAGCGCCGGCGGGACAGGGAACACCGGGGAGCTGTTTTTT.

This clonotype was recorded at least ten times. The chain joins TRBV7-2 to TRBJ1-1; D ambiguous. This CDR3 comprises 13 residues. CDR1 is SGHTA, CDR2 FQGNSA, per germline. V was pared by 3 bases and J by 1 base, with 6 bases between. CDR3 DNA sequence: TGTGCCAGCAGCTTGCGGCCGAACACTGAAGCTTTCTTT. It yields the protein CASSLRPNTEAFF. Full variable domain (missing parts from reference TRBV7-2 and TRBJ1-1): GAGVSQSPSNKVTEKGKDVELRCDPISGHTALYWYRQSLGQGLEFLIYFQGNSAPDKSGLPSDRFSAERTGGSVSTLTIQRTQQEDSAVYLCASSLRPNTEAFFGQGTRLTVV.

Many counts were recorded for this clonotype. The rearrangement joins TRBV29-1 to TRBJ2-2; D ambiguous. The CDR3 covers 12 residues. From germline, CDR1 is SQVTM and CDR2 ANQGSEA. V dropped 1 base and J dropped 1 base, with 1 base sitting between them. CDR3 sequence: CSVEGNTGELFF. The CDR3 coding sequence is TGCAGCGTTGAAGGGAACACCGGGGAGCTGTTTTTT.

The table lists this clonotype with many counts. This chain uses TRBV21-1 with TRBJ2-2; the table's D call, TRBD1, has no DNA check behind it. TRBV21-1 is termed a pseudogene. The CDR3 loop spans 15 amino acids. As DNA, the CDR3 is TGTGCCCGAGGGGTGGCAACCGCGAACACCGGGGAGCTGTTTTTT. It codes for CARGVATANTGELFF.

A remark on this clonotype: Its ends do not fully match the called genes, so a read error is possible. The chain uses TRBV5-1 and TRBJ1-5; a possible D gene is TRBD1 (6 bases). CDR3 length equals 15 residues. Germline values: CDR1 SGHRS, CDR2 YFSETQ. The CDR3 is CASSETGFSNQPQHF. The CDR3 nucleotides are TGCGCCAGCAGCGAAACAGGGTTTAGCAATCAGCCACAGCATTTT.

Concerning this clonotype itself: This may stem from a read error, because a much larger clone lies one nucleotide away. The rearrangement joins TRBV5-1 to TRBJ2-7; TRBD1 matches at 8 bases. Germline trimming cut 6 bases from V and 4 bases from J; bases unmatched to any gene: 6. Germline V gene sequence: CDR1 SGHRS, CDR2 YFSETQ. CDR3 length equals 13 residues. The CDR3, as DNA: TGCGCCAGCAACCAGGGACAGGCTTACGAGCAGTACTTC. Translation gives CASNQGQAYEQYF. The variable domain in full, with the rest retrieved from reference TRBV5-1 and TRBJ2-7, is KAGVTQTPRYLIKTRGQQVTLSCSPISGHRSVSWYQQTPGQGLQFLFEYFSETQRNKGNFPGRFSGRQFSNSRSEMNVSTLELGDSALYLCASNQGQAYEQYFGPGTRLTVT.

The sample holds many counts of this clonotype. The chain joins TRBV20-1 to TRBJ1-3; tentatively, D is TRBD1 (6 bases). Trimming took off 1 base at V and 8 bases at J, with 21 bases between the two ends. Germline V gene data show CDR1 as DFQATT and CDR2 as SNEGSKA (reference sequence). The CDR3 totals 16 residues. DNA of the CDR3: TGCAGTGCTAGAGTTTTAACAGGGAGAAGGGCGGACACCATATATTTT. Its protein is CSARVLTGRRADTIYF.

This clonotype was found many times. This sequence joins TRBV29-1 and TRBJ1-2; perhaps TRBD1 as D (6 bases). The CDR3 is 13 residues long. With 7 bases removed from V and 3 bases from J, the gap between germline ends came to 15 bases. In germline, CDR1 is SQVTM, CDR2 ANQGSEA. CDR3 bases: TGCAGCGCGATAGGGGGGCGCGACTATGGCTACACCTTC. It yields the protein CSAIGGRDYGYTF.

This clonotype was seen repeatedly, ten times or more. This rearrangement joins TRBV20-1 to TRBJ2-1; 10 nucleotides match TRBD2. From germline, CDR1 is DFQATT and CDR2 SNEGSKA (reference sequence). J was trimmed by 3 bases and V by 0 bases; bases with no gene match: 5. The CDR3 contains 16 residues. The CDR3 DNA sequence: TGCAGTGCTAGAGATTCGACTAGCGGGTTCTACAATGAGCAGTTCTTC. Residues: CSARDSTSGFYNEQFF.